The 12 T cell receptor beta chains presented below share a single source sample, sequenced in a study of T cell changes during pregnancy in multiple sclerosis. Measured with immunoSEQ multiplex PCR; TCRdb has only the in-frame clones, and not every one. The repertoire has about 44,000 clones, roughly 94% of them found once; the top ten carry 0.45% to 0.55%. Here the sequenced sample was CD4+ T cells from peripheral blood mononuclear cells, taken in the first trimester of pregnancy. The receptors shown here come from a female donor with multiple sclerosis, enrolled in a pregnancy study.

In its sample, this clone ranks as medium-sized. The gene calls are TRBV9 and TRBJ2-3; 11 nucleotides match TRBD2. The CDR3 contains 16 residues. CDR1 SGDLS and CDR2 YYNGEE come from the germline V gene. V dropped 3 bases and J dropped 3; count of bases not matched to a gene: 6. The DNA for the CDR3 is TGTGCCAGCAGCGAGTCTAGCGGGGGGAGGACAGATACGCAGTATTTT. Amino acid sequence: CASSESSGGRTDTQYF. Full variable domain (remainder filled in from reference TRBV9 and TRBJ2-3): DSGVTQTPKHLITATGQRVTLRCSPRSGDLSVYWYQQSLDQGLQFLIQYYNGEERAKGNILERFSAQQFPDLHSELNLSSLELGDSALYFCASSESSGGRTDTQYFGPGTRLTVL.

The V gene is TRBV19, the J gene TRBJ2-2, with 9 bases that match TRBD1. J lost 5 bases, V lost 8 bases, and 9 bases had no gene match. Germline V lookup: CDR1 LNHDA, CDR2 SQIVND (reference sequence). This CDR3 is built from 15 residues. The CDR3 region is CASLDAGQGTGELFF. In nucleotides, the CDR3 is TGTGCCAGTCTGGATGCGGGACAGGGTACCGGGGAGCTGTTTTTT.

The J gene is TRBJ2-3, the V gene TRBV18, with TRBD2 matching 12 bases. Unmatched junction bases numbered 2, after V lost 3 bases and J lost 1 base. CDR1 is KGHSH, CDR2 LQKENI, per germline. This CDR3 is 16 amino acids long. In nucleotides, the CDR3 is TGTGCCAGCTCACCCAGACTAGCGGGGGGCACAGATACGCAGTATTTT. Its protein product is CASSPRLAGGTDTQYF.

This chain links TRBV5-6 with TRBJ2-5; D remains ambiguous. The DNA end is a closer match to TRBJ2-7, so the J assignment may be wrong. Germline V gene sequence: CDR1 SGHDT, CDR2 YYEEEE. This CDR3 contains 16 residues. CDR3 bases: TGTGCCAGCAGCTTCGGTTATCCCGGCGGCCGATACGAGCAGTACTTC. Its translation is CASSFGYPGGRYEQYF.

The chain links TRBV7-2 to TRBJ2-1; 8 positions agree with TRBD2. V lost 5 bases and J lost 5; bases outside the gene matches: 8. The germline V gene encodes CDR1 SGHTA and CDR2 FQGNSA. There are 15 residues in the CDR3. The CDR3 DNA is TGTGCCAGCAGCCCCGGGGGGGCGGGGGACAATGAGCAGTTCTTC. Translated, it gives CASSPGGAGDNEQFF.

The chain uses TRBV18 and TRBJ2-7; possible D gene TRBD1, 6 bases. V was clipped by 3 bases and J by 1 base, with 13 bases between them. Looked up from germline, CDR1 is KGHSH and CDR2 is LQKENI. This CDR3 spans 15 amino acids. CDR3 coding DNA: TGTGCCAGCTCACCGGGGCCACAGGGATCCTACGAGCAGTACTTC. Its protein product is CASSPGPQGSYEQYF. The full variable domain, its missing parts supplied by reference TRBV18 and TRBJ2-7, is NAGVMQNPRHLVRRRGQEARLRCSPMKGHSHVYWYRQLPEEGLKFMVYLQKENIIDESGMPKERFSAEFPKEGPSILRIQQVVRGDSAAYFCASSPGPQGSYEQYFGPGTRLTVT.

CDR3 nucleotide sequence: TGTGCCACGGCCGGGATAAACTATGGCTACACCTTC. This sequence encodes CATAGINYGYTF. The chain uses TRBV19 and TRBJ1-2; no reliable D call. Trimming took 10 bases from V and 2 from J, leaving 11 bases between them. This CDR3 spans 12 amino acids. Germline loops: CDR1 LNHDA, CDR2 SQIVND (reference sequence). Using reference TRBV19 and TRBJ1-2 for the parts outside the CDR3, the full variable domain is DGGITQSPKYLFRKEGQNVTLSCEQNLNHDAMYWYRQDPGQGLRLIYYSQIVNDFQKGDIAEGYSVSREKKESFPLTVTSAQKNPTAFYLCATAGINYGYTFGSGTRLTVV.

This clone showed up just once. V usage is TRBV4-2 and J usage is TRBJ1-2; TRBD1 agrees at 7 bases. The CDR3 is made up of 18 amino acids. V shed 2 bases, J shed 0 bases, and the junction held 12 bases outside the gene matches. Germline V gene sequence: CDR1 LGHNA, CDR2 YNFKEQ. The DNA of the CDR3 is TGTGCCAGCAGCCAAACACACCAAGACAGGGCAGCTAACTATGGCTACACCTTC. Translation: CASSQTHQDRAANYGYTF.

The V gene is TRBV14, the J gene TRBJ2-3; a possible D gene is TRBD2 (6 bases). The CDR3 sequence is 18 residues long. Looked up from germline, CDR1 is SGHDN and CDR2 is FVKESK. V dropped 5 bases and J dropped 6 bases, with 27 bases sitting between them. Here the CDR3 reads CASSSNVSGGLFRDTQYF. The CDR3 coding sequence is TGTGCCAGCAGCAGCAACGTGTCCGGGGGATTATTTCGGGATACGCAGTATTTT. Full variable domain (missing parts from reference TRBV14 and TRBJ2-3): EAGVTQFPSHSVIEKGQTVTLRCDPISGHDNLYWYRRVMGKEIKFLLHFVKESKQDESGMPNNRFLAERTGGTYSTLKVQPAELEDSGVYFCASSSNVSGGLFRDTQYFGPGTRLTVL.

CDR3 protein: CASSLGTGNTQYF. Written as DNA, the CDR3 is TGTGCCAGCAGCTTAGGGACGGGAAATACGCAGTATTTT. The V call is TRBV7-9, the J call TRBJ2-3, with D perhaps TRBD2 (5 bases). In germline, CDR1 is SEHNR, CDR2 FQNEAQ (reference sequence). V lost 1 base and J lost 7, with 9 bases in between. The CDR3 consists of 13 residues. Variable domain in full (rest from reference TRBV7-9 and TRBJ2-3): DTGVSQNPRHKITKRGQNVTFRCDPISEHNRLYWYRQTLGQGPEFLTYFQNEAQLEKSRLLSDRFSAERPKGSFSTLEIQRTEQGDSAMYLCASSLGTGNTQYFGPGTRLTVL.

This chain uses TRBV6-1 with TRBJ2-3; 9 positions match TRBD2. Germline V CDR1 and CDR2: MNHNS, SASEGT. CDR3 length: 16 residues. With V trimmed by 4 bases and J by 4 bases, 9 bases remained unmatched. The CDR3 sequence is CASSAPWGGGADTQYF. The CDR3 DNA sequence: TGTGCCAGCAGTGCACCATGGGGCGGGGGGGCAGATACGCAGTATTTT.

The CDR3 sequence is CASSISLSTFELFF. The CDR3 DNA sequence: TGTGCCAGTAGTATAAGTCTCAGTACATTTGAGCTGTTTTTT. V is TRBV19 and J is TRBJ2-2; D unclear. CDR1 LNHDA and CDR2 SQIVND come from the germline V gene (reference sequence). CDR3 length: 14 amino acids. V dropped 2 bases and J dropped 11 bases, with 15 bases sitting between them.